What follows describes a single T cell receptor (beta chain). Time point indicated: blood 4 weeks post-SBRT, at nephrectomy. Treatment indicated: 15 Gy SBRT to primary tumor, nephrectomy 4 weeks later. Nephrectomy followed 15 Gy stereotactic body radiation by 4 weeks. Sequencing used immunoSEQ multiplex PCR; TCRdb keeps in-frame clones, though not all of them. Of around 74,000 clones listed, around four fifths are singletons. This entry belongs to a study of radiation and T cells in renal cell carcinoma. The CDR3 has 14 amino acids. The V end lost 6 bases, the J end lost 6 bases, and 17 bases lay between the germline ends. Germline lookup yields CDR1 MNHEY and CDR2 SMNVEV (reference sequence).

V usage is TRBV27 and J usage is TRBJ1-2, with D perhaps TRBD1 (6 bases). The clonotype originates from a woman in her sixties or seventies with renal cell carcinoma. Sample: blood, taken from a patient whose treatment included radiotherapy and nephrectomy. CDR3 coding DNA: TGTGCCAGCAGGTCGGGGGGGGCGAAGGATGGCTACACCTTC. It specifies CASRSGGAKDGYTF.